This entry lists 24 T cell receptor beta chains sequenced from one sample in a study of blood T cell repertoires in COVID-19 (dated by TCRdb to 2019 to 2021). The library relied on the immunoSEQ multiplex PCR assay. The table comes from immuneACCESS by way of TCRdb, which keeps in-frame sequences with V and J called. Part of the clones is missing from these tables; in studies checked, under half for an unresolved V gene and the rest for unknown reasons. A total of 330,000 or so clones appear in this sample, 92% of them only once. The ten largest account for roughly 20% of the sample. Sequencing was done on a sample of PBMCs or T cells enriched from blood (not recorded which). Receptors were obtained from a woman in her twenties or thirties who had recovered from COVID-19.

The rearrangement uses TRBV2 and TRBJ2-7; 11 nucleotides agree with TRBD2. CDR3 length equals 15 residues. V lost 3 bases and J lost 3; bases outside the gene matches: 4. Germline V gene data show CDR1 as SNHLY and CDR2 as FYNNEI. The DNA for the CDR3 is TGTGCCAGCAGTGACCCTAGCGGGGGGATCTACGAGCAGTACTTC. Its translation: CASSDPSGGIYEQYF.

This chain uses TRBV7-2 with TRBJ1-6; TRBD1 matches 9 bases. Germline assignment: CDR1 SGHTA and CDR2 FQGNSA. The CDR3 loop spans 17 amino acids. With 5 bases clipped from V and 6 bases from J, the junction kept 11 bases outside the gene matches. Written as DNA, the CDR3 is TGTGCCAGCAGCCCCCTTTGGGGGACAGGGAGTAATTCACCCCTCCACTTT. Its translation: CASSPLWGTGSNSPLHF.

V and J are TRBV3-1 (or the pseudogene TRBV3-2) and TRBJ2-7; 7 nucleotides agree with TRBD2. The junction had 4 bases not matched to a gene; V was cut back by 0 bases and J by 2 bases. CDR3 size: 15 residues. Germline lookup yields CDR1 LGHDT and CDR2 YNNKEL (reference sequence). CDR3 nucleotide sequence: TGTGCCAGCAGCCAAGAACCGGGACTAACCTACGAGCAGTACTTC. Residues: CASSQEPGLTYEQYF.

This clone came up once. This chain uses TRBV7-2 with TRBJ1-6, with 7 bases lining up with TRBD1. CDR3 length: 19 residues. J gave up 2 bases and V 2 bases, and 12 bases lay outside the gene matches. Per the germline V gene, CDR1 is SGHTA and CDR2 is FQGNSA. Here the CDR3 DNA reads TGTGCCAGCAGCTTAACGCCGTACAGGGGAGGCACCTATAATTCACCCCTCCACTTT. Translated: CASSLTPYRGGTYNSPLHF. Variable domain in full (rest from reference TRBV7-2 and TRBJ1-6): GAGVSQSPSNKVTEKGKDVELRCDPISGHTALYWYRQSLGQGLEFLIYFQGNSAPDKSGLPSDRFSAERTGGSVSTLTIQRTQQEDSAVYLCASSLTPYRGGTYNSPLHFGNGTRLTVT.

The genes are TRBV19 and TRBJ1-5; D gene ambiguous. The CDR3 totals 13 residues. Germline V gene sequence: CDR1 LNHDA, CDR2 SQIVND (reference sequence). V was clipped by 5 bases and J by 4 bases, with 9 bases between them. In nucleotides, the CDR3 is TGTGCCAGTAGTTTAGGCGTGAATCAGCCCCAGCATTTT. It specifies CASSLGVNQPQHF.

The V and J genes are TRBV4-2 and TRBJ2-7; 11 bases match TRBD2. This CDR3 comprises 15 residues. In germline, CDR1 is LGHNA, CDR2 YNFKEQ. The trim removed 1 base at V and 2 bases at J, leaving 1 base unmatched. CDR3 loop: CASSQVLAGAYEQYF. DNA of the CDR3: TGTGCCAGCAGCCAAGTACTAGCGGGAGCCTACGAGCAGTACTTC.

The chain links TRBV5-1 to TRBJ2-3, with 8 bases lining up with TRBD2. The V and J ends lost 3 bases and 2 bases, in that order; junction bases with no gene match: 8. This CDR3 has 16 amino acids. Germline loops: CDR1 SGHRS, CDR2 YFSETQ. CDR3 region: CASSWGISGDTDTQYF. The DNA of the CDR3 is TGCGCCAGCAGCTGGGGAATTAGCGGGGACACAGATACGCAGTATTTT.

The DNA for the CDR3 is TGTGCCAGCTCACCGGTCTCGGCAGGGGGAGCAACTAATGAAAAACTGTTTTTT. It specifies CASSPVSAGGATNEKLFF. The chain is built from TRBV18 and TRBJ1-4; 7 nucleotides agree with TRBD1. V lost 3 bases and J lost 0; bases outside the gene matches: 10. This CDR3 spans 18 amino acids. Germline lookup yields CDR1 KGHSH and CDR2 LQKENI.

The V gene is TRBV5-1, the J gene TRBJ1-1; 11 nucleotides line up with TRBD1. There are 16 residues in the CDR3. Germline CDR1 SGHRS, CDR2 YFSETQ. The V gene end was trimmed by 3 bases and the J gene end by 7 bases; junction bases not matched to a gene: 11. CDR3 in amino acids: CASSSFPGQGVGEAFF. CDR3 in DNA: TGCGCCAGCAGCTCCTTTCCGGGACAGGGGGTGGGTGAAGCTTTCTTT.

V gene TRBV2 combines with J gene TRBJ2-3; no reliable D call. This CDR3 spans 14 amino acids. The germline gives CDR1 SNHLY, CDR2 FYNNEI. V lost 4 bases and J 0 bases, leaving 8 bases between the germline ends. The CDR3: CASSVIASTDTQYF. CDR3 bases: TGTGCCAGCAGTGTAATAGCCAGCACAGATACGCAGTATTTT. The full variable domain, its missing parts supplied by reference TRBV2 and TRBJ2-3, is EPEVTQTPSHQVTQMGQEVILRCVPISNHLYFYWYRQILGQKVEFLVSFYNNEISEKSEIFDDQFSVERPDGSNFTLKIRSTKLEDSAMYFCASSVIASTDTQYFGPGTRLTVL.

The rearrangement joins TRBV10-3 to TRBJ1-3; D is undetermined. This CDR3 has 21 amino acids. Looked up from germline, CDR1 is ENHRY and CDR2 is SYGVKD. The germline V and J ends were trimmed by 8 bases and 1 base, with 33 bases remaining between them. Here the CDR3 reads CAIGGPLVAPSATSSGNTIYF. The CDR3 nucleotides read TGTGCCATCGGAGGCCCTCTCGTTGCGCCCTCAGCGACCTCATCTGGAAACACCATATATTTT.

This chain connects TRBV24-1 to TRBJ1-4; 10 nucleotides align to TRBD1. CDR3 length: 14 amino acids. V was clipped by 3 bases and J by 10 bases; unmatched bases: 4. Germline CDR1 reads KGHDR; CDR2 reads SFDVKD. DNA of the CDR3: TGTGCCACCAGTGATGGGACAGGGGTTGGAAAACTGTTTTTT. Translating it yields CATSDGTGVGKLFF.

This clone was counted once. The chain carries TRBV9 and TRBJ2-5; 8 bases match TRBD2. After removal of 4 bases from V and 5 bases from J, the junction contained 7 bases not matched to a gene. The CDR3 has 14 amino acids. Germline values: CDR1 SGDLS, CDR2 YYNGEE. CDR3 in DNA: TGTGCCAGCAGCCCCAGCGGGGGACTGGAGACCCAGTACTTC. Encoded protein: CASSPSGGLETQYF.

The chain carries TRBV7-9 and TRBJ1-4; D ambiguous. Germline V gene lookup returns CDR1 SEHNR and CDR2 FQNEAQ (reference sequence). V was clipped by 7 bases and J by 0 bases, with 9 bases between them. The CDR3 has 14 amino acids. For the CDR3, the DNA is TGTGCCAGCACAAGGAGGGCAACTAATGAAAAACTGTTTTTT. The encoded protein is CASTRRATNEKLFF.

The chain has TRBV7-8 and TRBJ1-1, with 7 bases identical to TRBD1. CDR3 length equals 15 residues. V lost 3 bases and J lost 4; bases outside the gene matches: 8. The germline V gene has CDR1 SGHVS and CDR2 FQNEAQ. The CDR3 coding sequence is TGTGCCAGCAGCTTGATGGCAACAGGGGCCACTGAAGCTTTCTTT. Translating gives CASSLMATGATEAFF.

This clone has just one count. This chain connects TRBV18 to TRBJ1-2, with D possibly TRBD1 on 6 matching bases. The ends were cut back, 6 bases at V and 3 bases at J, with 11 bases in the middle. Germline V CDR1 and CDR2: KGHSH, LQKENI. The CDR3 consists of 13 residues. In DNA, the CDR3 is TGTGCCAGCTCCGAACAGGGTGACTATGGCTACACCTTC. Translating gives CASSEQGDYGYTF.

J is TRBJ1-5 and V is TRBV28; 9 nucleotides align to TRBD1. CDR1 MDHEN and CDR2 SYDVKM come from the germline V gene. The CDR3 totals 15 residues. The junction had 4 bases not matched to a gene; V was cut back by 5 bases and J by 2 bases. The CDR3 DNA reads as TGTGCCAGCAGTACAGGGGGCGCGGGCAATCAGCCCCAGCATTTT. This translates into CASSTGGAGNQPQHF.

CDR3 in DNA: TGTGCCAGCAGCCTCCCGATGGGAGGCACTGAAGCTTTCTTT. It yields the protein CASSLPMGGTEAFF. V gene TRBV28 combines with J gene TRBJ1-1; D gene uncertain. This CDR3 is 14 amino acids long. Germline CDR1 and CDR2: MDHEN and SYDVKM. The V end lost 6 bases, the J end lost 4 bases, and 15 bases lay between the germline ends.

This clone showed up just once. The chain couples TRBV24-1 to TRBJ1-4, with no clear D. Germline loops: CDR1 KGHDR, CDR2 SFDVKD. V gave up 7 bases and J gave up 6 bases, with 8 bases separating them. This CDR3 has 12 residues. As DNA, the CDR3 is TGTGCCACCAGCGGGTTTGATGAAAAACTGTTTTTT. Residues: CATSGFDEKLFF.

The chain has TRBV19 and TRBJ2-2; the D is unclear. Germline CDR1 is LNHDA and CDR2 is SQIVND (reference sequence). V lost 10 bases and J 4 bases, leaving 16 bases between the germline ends. This CDR3 spans 14 amino acids. This CDR3 is CATAPGQVTGELFF. The DNA of the CDR3 is TGTGCCACGGCTCCTGGGCAGGTCACCGGGGAGCTGTTTTTT.

The genes are TRBV18 and TRBJ1-6, with 8 bases fitting TRBD1. The CDR3 is made up of 15 amino acids. J gave up 8 bases and V 3 bases, and 6 bases lay outside the gene matches. CDR1 and CDR2 (germline): KGHSH, LQKENI. The CDR3: CASSPLDRDYSPLHF. For the CDR3, the DNA is TGTGCCAGCTCACCCCTGGACAGGGATTATTCACCCCTCCACTTT.

As to this clone: This sample also contains other DNA sequences that code for the same CDR3. V gene TRBV3-1 (or the pseudogene TRBV3-2) combines with J gene TRBJ2-5, with D possibly matching TRBD1 (5 bases). Trimming cost V 4 bases and J 2 bases, with 8 bases left between them. The CDR3 has 13 residues. Per germline, CDR1 LGHDT and CDR2 YNNKEL (reference sequence). The CDR3 coding sequence is TGTGCCAGCAGCCCTGGACATCAAGAGACCCAGTACTTC. This translates into CASSPGHQETQYF.

The genes are TRBV19 and TRBJ1-5; 7 bases line up with TRBD1. Germline V CDR1 and CDR2: LNHDA, SQIVND (reference sequence). Trimming at V came to 3 bases and at J to 2 bases, leaving 7 bases not matched to a gene. The CDR3 length is 16 residues. CDR3: CASSMVDRWGNQPQHF. CDR3 nucleotides: TGTGCCAGTAGTATGGTGGACAGGTGGGGCAATCAGCCCCAGCATTTT.

The chain is built from TRBV4-1 and TRBJ2-1, with D possibly being TRBD2 (6 bases). The germline CDR1 and CDR2 sequences are MGHRA and YSYEKL. This CDR3 region has 15 residues. V was shortened by 0 bases and J by 8 bases, with 14 bases between the two germline ends. CDR3 in DNA: TGCGCCAGCAGCCAAGATCGAGGAGGGGCTGATGAGCAGTTCTTC. It is translated as CASSQDRGGADEQFF.